Each of the 14 T cell receptor beta chains below was sequenced from the same sample in a study of identical twins. MiXCR, applied by TCRdb to the 5' RACE reads, yields one record per CDR3 protein. The sample has 1,800,000 or so distinct CDR3 sequences; 32% are singletons. Sequencing was performed on cord blood. These receptors originate from a newborn girl in good health.

This clonotype came up a few times. The chain is built from TRBV20-1 and TRBJ2-7; TRBD1 matches at 10 bases. The CDR3 has 14 amino acids. The germline V gene has CDR1 DFQATT and CDR2 SNEGSKA (reference sequence). J gave up 2 bases and V 4 bases, and 5 bases lay outside the gene matches. The CDR3 bases are TGCAGTGCTAATGGACAGGGGGGCCCCTACGAGCAGTACTTC. This sequence encodes CSANGQGGPYEQYF.

This clonotype was found a few times. The chain uses TRBV14 and TRBJ2-7; a weak D match, TRBD2 (6 bases). CDR1 is SGHDN and CDR2 is FVKESK in the germline V gene. Trimming cost V 4 bases and J 5 bases, with 18 bases left between them. The CDR3 consists of 15 residues. CDR3 sequence: CASSPYLGRRDEQYF. CDR3 DNA: TGTGCCAGCAGCCCCTACCTTGGGAGGCGAGACGAGCAGTACTTC.

A remark on this clonotype: A read error may be the cause here, since a much bigger clone is one base away. The chain combines TRBV6-2 or TRBV6-3 with TRBJ2-1; possible D gene TRBD1, 5 bases. The length of the CDR3 is 12 residues. The germline CDR1 and CDR2 sequences are MNHEY and SVGEGT. Trimming shortened V by 6 bases and J by 9 bases, and 12 bases separated the two germline ends. The CDR3 region is CASRKGHTEQFF. The CDR3 DNA reads as TGTGCCAGCAGGAAAGGACACACTGAGCAGTTCTTC.

The chain recombines TRBV5-4 with TRBJ1-4; 11 bases are a match to TRBD1. CDR3 length equals 16 residues. The germline CDR1 and CDR2 sequences are SGHNT and YYREEE (reference sequence). V gave up 4 bases and J gave up 3 bases; unmatched junction bases: 5. The CDR3 sequence: CASSHGTGGPNEKLFF. The CDR3, as DNA: TGTGCCAGCAGCCACGGGACAGGGGGGCCTAATGAAAAACTGTTTTTT.

The chain employs TRBV12-3 or TRBV12-4 and TRBJ2-7; no definite D call. The ends were cut back, 2 bases at V and 0 bases at J, with 14 bases in the middle. The CDR3 length is 16 residues. The CDR3 sequence is CASSLLSSISSYEQYF. For the CDR3, the DNA is TGTGCCAGCAGTTTACTCTCCTCTATTAGCTCCTACGAGCAGTACTTC.

This chain uses TRBV29-1 with TRBJ2-2, with 13 nucleotides matching TRBD2. CDR3 size: 12 residues. Germline loops: CDR1 SQVTM, CDR2 ANQGSEA. Unmatched junction bases numbered 1, after V lost 7 bases and J lost 8 bases. CDR3 amino acids: CSGGLAGGELFF. Written as DNA, the CDR3 is TGCAGCGGGGGACTAGCGGGAGGGGAGCTGTTTTTT.

Points on this clonotype: A single base separates this from a much larger clone, so it may be a read error. The rearrangement links TRBV9 to TRBJ2-4; D is perhaps TRBD1 (5 bases). V gave up 3 bases and J gave up 15 bases, with 22 bases separating them. Germline assignment: CDR1 SGDLS and CDR2 YYNGEE. The CDR3 consists of 14 residues. DNA of the CDR3: TGTGCCAGCAGCGCAGGGAATTCGGCCTACGAGCGGTACTTC. Translating gives CASSAGNSAYERYF.

This clonotype was seen just once. Its ends do not fully match the called genes, so a read error is possible. CDR3 residues: CASSTRLAGGPTQEAQYF. The DNA for the CDR3 is TGTGCCAGCAGTACGCGACTAGCGGGAGGGCCCACTCAAGAGGCCCAGTACTTC. The chain couples TRBV27 to TRBJ2-5, with 14 nucleotides matching TRBD2. This CDR3 spans 18 amino acids. Germline V gives CDR1 MNHEY, CDR2 SMNVEV (reference sequence).

This clonotype was detected only a few times. This chain uses TRBV7-9 with TRBJ2-3, with 11 bases that match TRBD2. The CDR3 length is 16 residues. V lost 5 bases to trimming and J lost 2 bases; unmatched junction nucleotides: 6. CDR1 is SEHNR, CDR2 FQNEAQ, per germline (reference sequence). DNA for the CDR3: TGTGCCAGCAGCCCGATAGCGGGGGGGCTCACAGATACGCAGTATTTT. This encodes CASSPIAGGLTDTQYF.

The chain uses TRBV10-3 and TRBJ1-3, with D possibly matching TRBD1 (5 bases). In germline, CDR1 is ENHRY, CDR2 SYGVKD. The CDR3 runs to 15 residues. Trimming pared 2 bases from V and 0 bases from J, leaving 8 bases between. CDR3 in amino acids: CAISEAGGSGNTIYF. The CDR3 bases are TGTGCCATCAGTGAGGCGGGGGGCTCTGGAAACACCATATATTTT.

This chain connects TRBV21-1 to TRBJ2-7; the table's D call, TRBD2, has no DNA check behind it. TRBV21-1 represents a pseudogene. The CDR3 covers 16 residues. This CDR3 is CASSKAPSGYYNEQYF. The CDR3 coding sequence is TGTGCCAGCAGCAAAGCGCCTAGCGGGTACTACAATGAGCAGTACTTC.

V usage is TRBV27 and J usage is TRBJ2-5; D remains ambiguous. The CDR3 is 13 residues long. With 6 bases removed from V and 4 bases from J, the gap between germline ends came to 12 bases. Per germline, CDR1 MNHEY and CDR2 SMNVEV (reference sequence). CDR3 loop: CASSGYTLETQYF. In DNA form, the CDR3 reads TGTGCCAGCAGCGGGTACACTCTAGAGACCCAGTACTTC.

This clonotype occurred a few times. The chain links TRBV20-1 to TRBJ2-3; possible D gene TRBD2, 5 bases. Trimming left V 2 bases short and J 4 bases short, with 10 bases between. The CDR3 is made up of 13 amino acids. CDR1 DFQATT and CDR2 SNEGSKA come from the germline V gene (reference sequence). CDR3 bases: TGCAGTGCTAGACAGCAGGAGGCAGATACGCAGTATTTT. Translation gives CSARQQEADTQYF.

This clonotype was counted only a few times. The rearrangement links TRBV7-2 to TRBJ1-5; 7 positions match TRBD1. V lost 5 bases to trimming and J lost 6 bases; unmatched junction nucleotides: 7. The CDR3 runs 14 residues. CDR1 is SGHTA and CDR2 is FQGNSA in the germline V gene. CDR3 bases: TGTGCCAGCAGCGCACGACAGGGCAGTCAGCCCCAGCATTTT. It codes for CASSARQGSQPQHF. Filled out from reference TRBV7-2 and TRBJ1-5, the complete variable domain reads GAGVSQSPSNKVTEKGKDVELRCDPISGHTALYWYRQSLGQGLEFLIYFQGNSAPDKSGLPSDRFSAERTGGSVSTLTIQRTQQEDSAVYLCASSARQGSQPQHFGDGTRLSIL.